This T cell receptor (beta chain) was captured by sequencing in a study of CD8 T cells in Susac syndrome. V was clipped by 0 bases and J by 3 bases, with 15 bases between them. Germline CDR1 is MGHRA and CDR2 is YSYEKL. The CDR3 is 17 residues long. The T cells that were sequenced for TCR beta were CD8+ and CD4+ cells from blood. Random hexamers were used to reverse transcribe an amount of roughly 0.5 to 1 ug RNA. TCRdb redid the calling of the immunoSEQ multiplex PCR reads with MiXCR, one entry per CDR3 protein. This sample carries about 170,000 distinct CDR3 sequences, around 95% of them seen once, and the ten largest clones take approximately 0.12%.

Sequencing was carried out using CD4+ T cells from PBMCs. The chain employs TRBV4-1 and TRBJ2-1; the D is unclear. This TCR came from a human donor with Susac syndrome. This CDR3 is CASSQDSALLNYNEQFF. The CDR3 DNA follows: TGCGCCAGCAGCCAAGATTCAGCCCTGTTAAACTACAATGAGCAGTTCTTC.